This TCR beta chain was observed in a study of post-analysis software for immune sequencing data. Study information: Included among the disease courses, which were recorded for the cohort, were relapsing-remitting, secondary progressive and progressive-relapsing multiple sclerosis. Study conclusions and caveats: Among multiple sclerosis patients, normalized Chao1 diversity was significantly below that of controls. About five TRBV segments were more frequent in patients than controls; TRBV5-6, TRBV5-1 and TRBV20-1 belonged to this group.

This clonotype was detected a few times. Its antigen is unknown. V shed 2 bases and J shed 2 bases, with 4 bases lying between them. The CDR3 covers 12 residues. CDR1 is DFQATT, CDR2 SNEGSKA, per germline (reference sequence). TCR beta cDNA libraries had unique molecular identifiers. T cells, about 0.95 to 10 million of them, yielded some 500,000 cDNA molecules. Each CDR3 protein gets one entry after TCRdb re-called the PCR reads with MiXCR. The sample includes approximately 630,000 distinct CDR3 sequences, 55% to 60% seen only once; the top ten take around 10%. The receptor comes from a girl under 10 years old with multiple sclerosis. Source material: blood. The genes are TRBV20-1 and TRBJ2-1; no firm D call. The chain's CDR3 is CSARPPYNEQFF. Here the CDR3 DNA reads TGCAGTGCTAGACCTCCCTACAATGAGCAGTTCTTC.